Described below is a single TCR beta chain sequence and its context. This specimen belongs to a study of blood T cell repertoires in COVID-19. Sequencing used immunoSEQ multiplex PCR; TCRdb keeps in-frame clones, though not all of them. The repertoire has around 94,000 clones, around 90% of them found once; the top ten carry 4% to 5.5%. CDR3 size: 13 residues. In germline, CDR1 is PRHDT, CDR2 FYEKMQ (reference sequence). The V and J ends lost 4 bases and 6 bases respectively, with 10 bases between them. The receptor was derived from a woman between 50 and 59 years old with COVID-19, enrolled during active disease. Sequences were obtained from peripheral blood. This chain uses TRBV13 with TRBJ2-1; D uncertain. The CDR3 coding sequence is TGTGCCAGCAGCTCGGCGAGGATCAATGAGCAGTTCTTC. Translation gives CASSSARINEQFF.